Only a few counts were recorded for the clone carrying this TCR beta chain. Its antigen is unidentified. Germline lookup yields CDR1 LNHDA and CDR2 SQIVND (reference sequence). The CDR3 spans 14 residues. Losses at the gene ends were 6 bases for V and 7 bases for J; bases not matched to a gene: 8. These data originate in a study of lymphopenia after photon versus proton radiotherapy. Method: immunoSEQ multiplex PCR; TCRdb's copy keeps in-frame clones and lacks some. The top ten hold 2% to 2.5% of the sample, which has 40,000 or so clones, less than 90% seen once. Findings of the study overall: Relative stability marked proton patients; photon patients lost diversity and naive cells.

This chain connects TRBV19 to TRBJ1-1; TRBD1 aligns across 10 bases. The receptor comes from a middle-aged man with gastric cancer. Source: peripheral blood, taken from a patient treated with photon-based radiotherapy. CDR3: CASSPYGTGVEAFF. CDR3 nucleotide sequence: TGTGCCAGTAGCCCATACGGGACAGGGGTTGAAGCTTTCTTT.